This entry describes one T cell receptor beta chain. CDR1 and CDR2 from the germline V gene are SGHRS and YFSETQ. The CDR3 covers 15 residues. The ends lost 4 bases at V and 4 bases at J; junction bases unmatched: 6. This table comes from immunoSEQ multiplex PCR, and its TCRdb copy is limited to in-frame clones, with some not included. The sample contains about 70,000 clones, approximately 92% of which appear only once. This entry comes from a study of T cell changes during pregnancy in multiple sclerosis. The sample was peripheral blood, taken in the second trimester of pregnancy. This sequence originates from a female donor in good health, enrolled as a control in a pregnancy study. The chain has TRBV5-1 and TRBJ2-1; 9 bases are shared with TRBD2. The CDR3 loop is CASSTKRGDYNEQFF. The CDR3 bases are TGCGCCAGCAGCACCAAGCGGGGGGATTACAATGAGCAGTTCTTC. Full variable domain (rest looked up from reference TRBV5-1 and TRBJ2-1): KAGVTQTPRYLIKTRGQQVTLSCSPISGHRSVSWYQQTPGQGLQFLFEYFSETQRNKGNFPGRFSGRQFSNSRSEMNVSTLELGDSALYLCASSTKRGDYNEQFFGPGTRLTVL.